The next 20 T cell receptor beta chains were all read from a single sample in a study of blood T cell repertoires in COVID-19. Here immunoSEQ multiplex PCR was the method, and the copy in TCRdb shows in-frame clones only, minus some. The data contain some 230,000 clones, roughly 81% of them singletons. Sample: peripheral blood. The receptors stem from a man aged 35-49 years with acute or convalescent COVID-19.

V is TRBV24-1 and J is TRBJ1-2; D is possibly TRBD1 (6 bases). V shed 4 bases and J shed 5 bases, with 13 bases lying between them. Germline values: CDR1 KGHDR, CDR2 SFDVKD. The CDR3 is 14 amino acids. The CDR3 bases are TGTGCCACCAGTGACGAGACAGGAATTTATGGCTACACCTTC. Protein sequence: CATSDETGIYGYTF.

The rearrangement links TRBV7-6 to TRBJ2-1, with 7 nucleotides matching TRBD2. V shed 3 bases, J shed 7 bases, and the junction held 3 bases outside the gene matches. The V gene's germline CDR1 is SGHVS and CDR2 FNYEAQ. This CDR3 comprises 13 residues. In DNA, the CDR3 is TGTGCCAGCAGCTTCAGGGAGGGGAATGAGCAGTTCTTC. Translation: CASSFREGNEQFF. The entire variable domain, with the rest obtained from reference TRBV7-6 and TRBJ2-1, is as follows: GAGVSQSPRYKVTKRGQDVALRCDPISGHVSLYWYRQALGQGPEFLTYFNYEAQQDKSGLPNDRFSAERPEGSISTLTIQRTEQRDSAMYRCASSFREGNEQFFGPGTRLTVL.

This chain connects TRBV30 to TRBJ2-7; D gene uncertain. V shed 0 bases and J shed 3 bases, with 9 bases lying between them. The CDR3 runs to 13 residues. CDR1 is GTSNPN and CDR2 is SVGIG in the germline V gene (reference sequence). The CDR3 loop reads CAWSVGGYYEQYF. CDR3 in DNA: TGTGCCTGGAGTGTAGGCGGATACTACGAGCAGTACTTC. Drawing the rest from reference TRBV30 and TRBJ2-7, the complete variable domain is SQTIHQWPATLVQPVGSPLSLECTVEGTSNPNLYWYRQAAGRGLQLLFYSVGIGQISSEVPQNLSASRPQDRQFILSSKKLLLSDSGFYLCAWSVGGYYEQYFGPGTRLTVT.

CDR3 in amino acids: CASSQWGGLADTQYF. Written as DNA, the CDR3 is TGTGCCAGCAGCCAATGGGGGGGCCTTGCAGATACGCAGTATTTT. The J gene is TRBJ2-3, the V gene TRBV3-1 (or the pseudogene TRBV3-2), with D possibly being TRBD2 (7 bases). The CDR3 totals 15 residues. V was cut by 2 bases and J by 4 bases, with 13 bases left in between. The germline gives CDR1 LGHDT, CDR2 YNNKEL (reference sequence).

This rearrangement joins TRBV12-3 or TRBV12-4 to TRBJ1-2; the D is unclear. V was pared by 5 bases and J by 8 bases, with 15 bases between. The CDR3 spans 13 residues. For the CDR3, the DNA is TGTGCCAGCAGTCCCTCATCCCAGTCAGGCTACACCTTC. Translating gives CASSPSSQSGYTF.

The chain recombines TRBV5-1 with TRBJ2-2; 10 bases map to TRBD1. From germline, CDR1 is SGHRS and CDR2 YFSETQ. The V gene end was trimmed by 0 bases and the J gene end by 5 bases; junction bases not matched to a gene: 4. CDR3 length: 16 residues. CDR3 nucleotide sequence: TGCGCCAGCAGCTTGGGACAGGGGGCAGGGACCGGGGAGCTGTTTTTT. Its translation: CASSLGQGAGTGELFF. Using reference TRBV5-1 and TRBJ2-2 for the parts outside the CDR3, the full variable domain is KAGVTQTPRYLIKTRGQQVTLSCSPISGHRSVSWYQQTPGQGLQFLFEYFSETQRNKGNFPGRFSGRQFSNSRSEMNVSTLELGDSALYLCASSLGQGAGTGELFFGEGSRLTVL.

This clone was picked up a small number of times. V usage is TRBV5-8 and J usage is TRBJ1-1; D not resolved. Per germline, CDR1 SGHTS and CDR2 YDEGEE. With 6 bases removed from V and 0 bases from J, the gap between germline ends came to 15 bases. The CDR3 sequence is 15 residues long. CDR3 nucleotide sequence: TGTGCCAGCATACCGGGAGTAAGCATGAACACTGAAGCTTTCTTT. This codes for CASIPGVSMNTEAFF.

The V gene is TRBV28, the J gene TRBJ2-7; perhaps TRBD1 as D (6 bases). V lost 0 bases to trimming and J lost 3 bases, with 9 bases between them. CDR1 and CDR2 (germline): MDHEN, SYDVKM. The CDR3 sequence is 14 residues long. CDR3 in amino acids: CASSLWTGFYEQYF. CDR3 DNA: TGTGCCAGCAGTTTATGGACAGGTTTCTACGAGCAGTACTTC. The full variable domain, with the rest looked up from reference TRBV28 and TRBJ2-7, is DVKVTQSSRYLVKRTGEKVFLECVQDMDHENMFWYRQDPGLGLRLIYFSYDVKMKEKGDIPEGYSVSREKKERFSLILESASTNQTSMYLCASSLWTGFYEQYFGPGTRLTVT.

This clone was picked up a small number of times. The chain carries TRBV18 and TRBJ1-2; D is possibly TRBD1 (6 bases). The germline V gene has CDR1 KGHSH and CDR2 LQKENI. This CDR3 has 14 residues. Trimming cost V 3 bases and J 0 bases, with 8 bases left between them. CDR3 DNA sequence: TGTGCCAGCTCACCCGGGACACCTAACTATGGCTACACCTTC. Protein: CASSPGTPNYGYTF.

The chain recombines TRBV6-5 with TRBJ1-2; D not certain. The germline gives CDR1 MNHEY, CDR2 SVGAGI. Trimming pared 6 bases from V and 2 bases from J, leaving 7 bases between. The CDR3 is made up of 12 amino acids. CDR3 loop: CASRRENYGYTF. CDR3 nucleotide sequence: TGTGCCAGCAGGCGGGAGAACTATGGCTACACCTTC.

The CDR3 nucleotides read TGCGCCAGCAAAAGCTCCCCCGGGACACATACCTACGAGCAGTACTTC. This encodes CASKSSPGTHTYEQYF. V and J are TRBV5-1 and TRBJ2-7; D perhaps matches TRBD1 (6 bases). Germline CDR1 SGHRS, CDR2 YFSETQ. This CDR3 spans 16 amino acids. With 6 bases removed from V and 2 bases from J, the gap between germline ends came to 21 bases.

The gene calls are TRBV19 and TRBJ1-2; 8 bases align to TRBD1. J gave up 8 bases and V 5 bases, and 7 bases lay outside the gene matches. The CDR3 has 13 amino acids. The germline gives CDR1 LNHDA, CDR2 SQIVND (reference sequence). The CDR3 loop is CASSLRTGYGYTF. CDR3 coding DNA: TGTGCCAGTAGTCTGCGGACAGGGTACGGCTACACCTTC. Supplemented by reference TRBV19 and TRBJ1-2, the full variable domain reads DGGITQSPKYLFRKEGQNVTLSCEQNLNHDAMYWYRQDPGQGLRLIYYSQIVNDFQKGDIAEGYSVSREKKESFPLTVTSAQKNPTAFYLCASSLRTGYGYTFGSGTRLTVV.

V gene TRBV7-9 combines with J gene TRBJ1-2, with D unclear. Germline V gene sequence: CDR1 SEHNR, CDR2 FQNEAQ (reference sequence). The CDR3 consists of 14 residues. V was shortened by 0 bases and J by 8 bases, with 13 bases between the two germline ends. The CDR3 region is CASSLATESRGYTF. CDR3 nucleotides: TGTGCCAGCAGCTTAGCAACGGAGTCGCGGGGCTACACCTTC.

The rearrangement joins TRBV5-1 to TRBJ2-5; possibly TRBD1 for D (5 bases). The ends were cut back, 7 bases at V and 0 bases at J, with 10 bases in the middle. There are 13 residues in the CDR3. CDR1 and CDR2 (germline): SGHRS, YFSETQ. CDR3 in amino acids: CASGKGNQETQYF. CDR3 bases: TGCGCCAGCGGAAAGGGGAACCAAGAGACCCAGTACTTC.

This clone has only a few counts. This sequence joins TRBV3-1 (or the pseudogene TRBV3-2) and TRBJ2-4; 9 nucleotides match TRBD1. V shed 4 bases, J shed 5 bases, and the junction held 3 bases outside the gene matches. The V gene's germline CDR1 is LGHDT and CDR2 YNNKEL (reference sequence). This CDR3 comprises 14 residues. CDR3 loop: CASSRRQGENIQYF. The CDR3 DNA sequence: TGTGCCAGCAGCCGCAGACAGGGGGAAAACATTCAGTACTTC.

This sequence joins TRBV6-5 and TRBJ1-1; TRBD1 is a possible D gene (5 bases). This CDR3 is 15 amino acids long. Trimming shortened V by 0 bases and J by 4 bases, and 12 bases separated the two germline ends. Germline V gene data show CDR1 as MNHEY and CDR2 as SVGAGI. CDR3 sequence (DNA): TGTGCCAGCAGTTACTCGGAGGGGACGAGCACTGAAGCTTTCTTT. Protein: CASSYSEGTSTEAFF.

The chain combines TRBV18 with TRBJ1-1; D is unclear. Germline V CDR1 and CDR2: KGHSH, LQKENI. CDR3 size: 17 residues. Trimming took off 4 bases at V and 4 bases at J, with 22 bases between the two ends. CDR3 in amino acids: CASSLTKVEPGVTEAFF. The CDR3 nucleotides read TGTGCCAGCTCACTAACGAAGGTCGAACCCGGGGTCACTGAAGCTTTCTTT.

The chain uses TRBV2 and TRBJ1-1; the D is unclear. This CDR3 spans 13 amino acids. Trimming cost V 7 bases and J 6 bases, with 15 bases left between them. The germline V gene has CDR1 SNHLY and CDR2 FYNNEI. CDR3 in amino acids: CASIGRRRAEAFF. For the CDR3, the DNA is TGTGCCAGCATTGGACGTCGGAGGGCTGAAGCTTTCTTT.

This sequence joins TRBV6-4 and TRBJ2-1; TRBD2 aligns across 12 bases. V lost 6 bases to trimming and J lost 3 bases; unmatched junction nucleotides: 3. From germline, CDR1 is MRHNA and CDR2 SNTAGT. The length of the CDR3 is 15 residues. This chain's CDR3 is CASSLLAGGYNEQFF. DNA of the CDR3: TGTGCCAGCAGCCTACTAGCGGGGGGCTACAATGAGCAGTTCTTC.

This sequence joins TRBV7-3 and TRBJ1-5; tentative D call: TRBD1 (6 bases). Germline V gene sequence: CDR1 SGHTA, CDR2 FQGTGA. Trimming removed 5 bases from V and 5 bases from J, with 16 bases in between. The CDR3 covers 15 residues. The CDR3: CASSARGGYDQPQHF. The CDR3 DNA sequence: TGTGCCAGCAGCGCCCGAGGGGGTTACGATCAGCCCCAGCATTTT.